This T cell receptor (beta chain) was recovered during a study of breast tumors, draining lymph nodes, adjacent tissues. Whole-study results and caveats: Tumors had less TCR diversity than lymph nodes, more than nontumor tissue. Findings are consistent with lymph node origin and intratumoral expansion of most tumor T cells. The lymph node origin of tumor T cells was framed as consistent with a hypothesis, not demonstrated.

As to this clonotype: Antigen specificity is unknown.

TCRdb re-called the multiplex PCR reads with MiXCR, one entry per CDR3 protein. The table includes tens of thousands of distinct CDR3 sequences, approximately 60% detected once. Trimming took off 2 bases at V and 4 bases at J, with 20 bases between the two ends. The V gene's germline CDR1 is SGHTA and CDR2 FQGTGA. The CDR3 covers 17 residues. This clonotype originated in a female donor with breast cancer. Some clones in this sample may be carry-over from other donors' samples. Sequenced sample: tumor-adjacent breast tissue. This chain connects TRBV7-3 to TRBJ1-2; the D is unclear. The CDR3 DNA is TGTGCCAGCAGCTTAGAACCGAGACAACCCCCGTCCTATGGCTACACCTTC. Amino acid sequence: CASSLEPRQPPSYGYTF.